This TCR beta chain was captured by sequencing in a study of regulatory T cells in long-lasting Graves disease. Noted time point: newly diagnosed GD, antithyroid drugs for less than 3 months. Construction of the TCR library relied on RNA isolated from PBMCs. Assembly of TCR beta libraries relied on iRepertoire HTBI primers together with Arm-PCR of CDR3 regions. TCRdb re-called the multiplex PCR reads with MiXCR, one entry per CDR3 protein. The profile shows around 450,000 distinct CDR3 sequences, about 15% of them singletons. Study observations and caveats: In persistent patients, shared public clonotypes (roughly 3,000) outnumbered those in new patients (around 1,000).

This clonotype was detected ten times or more. What it binds is not known. These data are also associated with another study on T cells in Graves' hyperthyroidism and ophthalmopathy.

This TCR was sampled from a woman aged 40 to 50 with Graves disease. The sample in question was peripheral blood mononuclear cells (PBMCs), obtained at new diagnosis, from a patient treated with antithyroid drugs.

CDR3 protein: CASSYGTSGSSYEQYF. The CDR3 DNA follows: TGTGCCAGCAGTTACGGGACTAGCGGGAGCTCCTACGAGCAGTACTTC. The V and J genes are TRBV6-5 and TRBJ2-7, with 14 bases matching TRBD2. CDR1 and CDR2 from the germline V gene are MNHEY and SVGAGI. V dropped 2 bases and J dropped 0; count of bases not matched to a gene: 0. This CDR3 has 16 residues.